This T cell receptor beta chain was captured by sequencing in a study of graft-versus-host responses after intestinal transplantation. Profiled with immunoSEQ multiplex PCR; TCRdb holds only in-frame clones, not every one. This sample has tens of thousands of clones, with approximately 46% found just once. This CDR3 has 15 residues. Germline V lookup: CDR1 MNHEY, CDR2 SVGAGI. Trimming removed 4 bases from V and 3 bases from J; junction bases left unmatched: 8. This clone has just a few counts. The sample here was alloreactive CD4+ T cells from a mixed lymphocyte reaction culture, taken before intestinal transplant. Subset specified: CFSE-low proliferating T cells sorted from roughly 6-day pre-transplant mixed lymphocyte reaction (GvH or HvG direction). This rearrangement joins TRBV6-5 to TRBJ1-1; 7 bases line up with TRBD1. This receptor was identified in a human patient who received an intestinal transplant. CDR3 protein: CASSSQGSGDTEAFF. Here the CDR3 DNA reads TGTGCCAGCAGTTCACAGGGGAGTGGCGACACTGAAGCTTTCTTT.